These T cell receptor beta chains were read from a single sample in a study of blood T cells in healthy people across ages. TCRdb itself ran the 5' RACE reads through MiXCR, one entry per CDR3 protein. This sample has roughly 1.5 million distinct CDR3 sequences, with 35% to 45% found just once. The sample taken for sequencing was blood. Every receptor here comes from a woman aged 18-35 years in good health. Each CDR3 is given with its conserved first and last residue. Fields, in order: J gene, clone size, D gene, V gene, CDR3 protein, CDR3 DNA. A D gene is named only where the DNA matches it firmly. Expanded clones get a size class; other rows say once, few or many, or leave the size out.

TRBJ1-2,.,TRBD1,TRBV27,CATRTGGGYGYTF,TGTGCCACCAGGACAGGGGGCGGCTATGGCTACACCTTC
TRBJ2-3,.,TRBD2,TRBV6-5,CASTKRGGRTDTQYF,TGTGCCAGCACTAAGCGTGGCGGGAGAACAGATACGCAGTATTTT
TRBJ2-1,many,.,TRBV11-1,CATSNDRFNEQFF,TGTGCCACCAGCAACGACCGCTTCAATGAGCAGTTCTTC
TRBJ2-1,few,TRBD1,TRBV29-1,CSVPFTGDHNEQFF,TGCAGCGTCCCGTTTACAGGGGACCACAATGAGCAGTTCTTC
TRBJ2-7,.,TRBD1,TRBV4-2,CASSQEGTGLGEQYF,TGTGCCAGCAGCCAAGAAGGGACAGGGTTGGGCGAGCAGTACTTC
TRBJ2-7,few,.,TRBV29-1,CSVVGIGYYEQYF,TGCAGCGTTGTGGGGATAGGATACTACGAGCAGTACTTC
TRBJ2-5,.,TRBD2,TRBV7-2,CASTNRGRAEETQYF,TGTGCCAGCACCAACCGCGGGAGGGCCGAGGAGACCCAGTACTTC
TRBJ2-1,.,TRBD2,TRBV28,CASSSLAGGRSEQFF,TGTGCCAGCAGTTCACTAGCGGGGGGGCGAAGTGAGCAGTTCTTC
TRBJ1-1,few,TRBD1,TRBV7-2,CASSLGDRATEAFF,TGTGCCAGCAGCTTAGGGGACAGGGCCACTGAAGCTTTCTTT
TRBJ2-6,.,.,TRBV7-6,CASSPIGVGANVLTF,TGTGCCAGCAGCCCGATTGGAGTTGGGGCCAACGTCCTGACTTTC
TRBJ2-1,once,.,TRBV28,CASSFKTGAPGEQFF,TGTGCCAGCAGTTTTAAGACGGGAGCCCCCGGGGAACAGTTCTTC
TRBJ2-3,few,TRBD1,TRBV7-2,CASSLDATGAYTQYF,TGTGCCAGCAGCTTAGATGCGACAGGGGCATATACGCAGTATTTT
TRBJ1-4,few,.,TRBV5-1,CASSSVDRTTDFATNEKLFF,TGCGCCAGCAGCTCGGTCGACAGGACTACGGACTTTGCAACTAATGAAAAACTGTTTTTT
TRBJ2-7,.,TRBD2,TRBV27,CASSPAGNSYEQYF,TGTGCCAGCAGCCCAGCGGGGAACTCCTACGAGCAGTACTTC
TRBJ2-1,.,.,TRBV4-2,CASSQVGLYTFNEQFF,TGTGCCAGCAGCCAGGTGGGGCTATACACCTTCAATGAGCAGTTCTTC
TRBJ2-7,.,.,TRBV4-1,CASSHTSGAGCEQYF,TGCGCCAGCAGCCATACCAGTGGGGCCGGTTGCGAGCAGTACTTC
TRBJ2-5,few,.,TRBV9,CASSVEGGTIETQYF,TGTGCCAGCAGCGTAGAAGGGGGGACAATTGAGACCCAGTACTTC
TRBJ2-1,.,.,TRBV7-2,CASSSGLQETQFF,TGTGCCAGCAGCTCGGGACTTCAAGAGACCCAGTTCTTC
TRBJ1-5,few,TRBD1,TRBV5-1,CASRWGTDRDTLSNQPQHF,TGCGCCAGCCGCTGGGGCACGGACAGGGATACTCTTAGCAATCAGCCCCAGCATTTT
TRBJ1-1,.,.,TRBV4-1,CASSQEISQNTEAFF,TGCGCCAGCAGTCAAGAAATCAGCCAGAACACTGAAGCTTTCTTT
TRBJ2-7,.,.,TRBV20-1,CSATIPGPIYEQYF,TGCAGTGCTACGATACCGGGACCCATCTACGAGCAGTACTTC
TRBJ2-1,.,.,TRBV7-9,CASSLEMVNEQFF,TGTGCCAGCAGCTTAGAGATGGTCAATGAGCAGTTCTTC
TRBJ1-2,few,TRBD1,TRBV6-5,CASSPGGVGDGYTF,TGTGCCAGCAGTCCAGGGGGAGTTGGCGATGGCTACACCTTC
TRBJ1-2,few,.,TRBV7-9,CASSLVAVSVGYTF,TGTGCCAGCAGCTTAGTTGCAGTCTCCGTCGGCTACACCTTC
TRBJ2-7,.,TRBD2,TRBV7-3,CASSPLAGSSYNEQYF,TGTGCCAGCAGCCCCCTAGCGGGAAGCTCCTACAATGAGCAGTACTTC
TRBJ2-1,few,.,TRBV6-5,CASKSPGRSYNEQFF,TGTGCCAGCAAATCCCCGGGACGGAGTTACAATGAGCAGTTCTTC
TRBJ2-7,.,.,TRBV6-1,CASSFQTSASYEQYF,TGTGCCAGCAGTTTTCAGACTAGTGCGTCCTACGAGCAGTACTTC
TRBJ2-5,.,TRBD1,TRBV28,CASSYITGTGVEETQYF,TGTGCCAGCAGTTATATAACCGGGACAGGAGTAGAAGAGACCCAGTACTTC
TRBJ2-3,few,.,TRBV7-9,CASTRRPTDTQYF,TGTGCCAGCACCAGGCGGCCAACAGATACGCAGTATTTT
TRBJ2-7,.,.,TRBV4-1,CASSHVVQNYEQYF,TGCGCCAGCAGCCATGTTGTACAGAACTACGAGCAGTACTTC
TRBJ2-7,.,.,TRBV20-1,CSARAGSRSYEQYF,TGCAGTGCCCGGGCGGGATCCCGCTCCTACGAGCAGTACTTC
TRBJ1-2,.,.,TRBV12-3/TRBV12-4,CASRERDGYTF,TGTGCCAGCAGGGAGAGGGATGGCTACACCTTC
TRBJ1-1,few,TRBD1,TRBV5-1,CASQTGSPSTEAFF,TGCGCCAGCCAGACAGGGAGTCCGAGTACTGAAGCTTTCTTT
TRBJ2-3,.,TRBD1,TRBV15,CATSMDRGTDTQYF,TGTGCCACCAGCATGGACAGGGGGACAGATACGCAGTATTTT
TRBJ1-5,once,.,TRBV7-3,CASVGTQPQHF,TGTGCCAGCGTCGGGACGCAGCCCCAGCATTTT
TRBJ2-7,.,.,TRBV28,CASSVGTSLYEQYF,TGTGCCAGCAGTGTAGGAACCAGCCTCTACGAGCAGTACTTC
TRBJ2-2,.,TRBD1,TRBV20-1,CSAKTGGNTGELFF,TGCAGTGCTAAGACAGGGGGGAACACCGGGGAGCTGTTTTTT
TRBJ2-7,.,TRBD2,TRBV6-1,CASRTSATYEQYF,TGTGCCAGCCGGACTAGCGCCACCTACGAGCAGTACTTC
TRBJ1-6,.,.,TRBV30,CACRAPQVGSPLHF,TGTGCCTGCAGGGCTCCTCAGGTCGGTTCACCCCTCCACTTT
TRBJ2-4,few,TRBD2,TRBV3-1,CASSQGVTSVVEEQYF,TGTGCCAGCAGCCAAGGAGTGACTAGCGTGGTCGAGGAGCAGTACTTC
TRBJ2-7,.,.,TRBV7-9,CASSFGTARSYEQYF,TGTGCCAGCAGCTTTGGGACCGCTCGTTCCTACGAGCAGTACTTC
TRBJ1-1,.,.,TRBV10-1,CASSEPGTEAFF,TGCGCCAGCAGTGAGCCGGGGACTGAAGCTTTCTTT
TRBJ1-6,.,.,TRBV12-3/TRBV12-4,CASSLSGLSPLHF,TGTGCCAGCAGTCTCTCAGGGTTATCCCCCCTCCACTTT
TRBJ2-6,.,.,TRBV7-9,CASSLAQHSGANVLTF,TGTGCCAGCAGCTTAGCGCAGCACTCTGGGGCCAACGTCCTGACTTTC
TRBJ2-7,.,.,TRBV6-2/TRBV6-3,CASSYWAGQTYEQYF,TGTGCCAGCAGTTACTGGGCAGGGCAAACCTACGAGCAGTACTTC
TRBJ2-7,few,.,TRBV4-1,CASSQDNEVYEQYF,TGCGCCAGCAGCCAAGATAACGAGGTCTACGAGCAGTACTTC
TRBJ1-1,.,.,TRBV29-1,CSAVRAGAAEAFF,TGCAGCGCTGTCCGGGCCGGGGCGGCTGAAGCTTTCTTT
TRBJ1-1,.,.,TRBV7-8,CASSYDTTHTEAFF,TGTGCCAGCAGCTATGACACTACACACACTGAAGCTTTCTTT
TRBJ1-1,.,.,TRBV29-1,CSVGGLVPNTEAFF,TGCAGCGTGGGGGGACTGGTGCCGAACACTGAAGCTTTCTTT